In this sample, the clone carrying this T cell receptor (beta chain) turned up once. These data originate in a study of blood T cell repertoires in COVID-19. Study at large: Collection of acute and convalescent COVID-19 samples took place in the United States, Italy and Spain.

Original handling: It was from reference gene primer amplification that nucleated cell counts were estimated. Clones were read by immunoSEQ multiplex PCR, and TCRdb kept only the in-frame ones, dropping some. V and J calls plus clone size are reproduced from that table; the DNA served to infer D and trimming. The sample contains about 480,000 clones, 88% of which appear only once. The CDR3 spans 13 residues. Looked up from germline, CDR1 is SGHNT and CDR2 is YENEEA. V shed 0 bases and J shed 5 bases, with 7 bases lying between them. The V gene is TRBV11-3, the J gene TRBJ1-1; D remains unclear. This TCR derives from a woman aged 40 to 55 who had recovered from COVID-19. Sequenced material: PBMCs or T cells enriched from blood (not recorded which). CDR3 sequence (DNA): TGTGCCAGCAGCTTAGAGGCAGAAACTGAAGCTTTCTTT. Translated, it gives CASSLEAETEAFF.